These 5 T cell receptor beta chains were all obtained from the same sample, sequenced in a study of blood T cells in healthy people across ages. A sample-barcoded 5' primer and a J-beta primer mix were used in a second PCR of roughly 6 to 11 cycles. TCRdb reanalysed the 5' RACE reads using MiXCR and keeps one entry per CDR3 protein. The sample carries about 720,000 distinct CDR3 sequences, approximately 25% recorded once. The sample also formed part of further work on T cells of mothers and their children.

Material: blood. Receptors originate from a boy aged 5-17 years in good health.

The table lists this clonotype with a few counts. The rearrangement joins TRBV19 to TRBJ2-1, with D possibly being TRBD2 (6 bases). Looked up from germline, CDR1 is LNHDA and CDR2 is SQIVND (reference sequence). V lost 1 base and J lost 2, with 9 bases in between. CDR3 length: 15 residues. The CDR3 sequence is CASSIAEGTYNEQFF. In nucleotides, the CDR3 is TGTGCCAGTAGTATAGCGGAGGGGACCTACAATGAGCAGTTCTTC.

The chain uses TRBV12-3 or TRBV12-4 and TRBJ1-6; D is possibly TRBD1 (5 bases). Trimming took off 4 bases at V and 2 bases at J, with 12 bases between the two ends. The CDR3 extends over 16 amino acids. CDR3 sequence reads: CASSSTAAAYNSPLHF. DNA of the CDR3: TGTGCCAGCAGTTCGACAGCGGCGGCCTATAATTCACCCCTCCACTTT.

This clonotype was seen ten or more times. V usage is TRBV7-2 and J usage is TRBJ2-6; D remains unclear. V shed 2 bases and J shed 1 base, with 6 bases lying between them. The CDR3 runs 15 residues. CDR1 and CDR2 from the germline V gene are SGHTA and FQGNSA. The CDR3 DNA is TGTGCCAGCAGCTTAAGTTTGTCTGGGGCCAACGTCCTGACTTTC. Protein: CASSLSLSGANVLTF.

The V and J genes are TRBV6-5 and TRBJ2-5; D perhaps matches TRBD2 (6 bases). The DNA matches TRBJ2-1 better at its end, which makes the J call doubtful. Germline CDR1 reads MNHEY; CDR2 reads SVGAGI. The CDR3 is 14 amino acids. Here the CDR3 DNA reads TGTGCCAGTTGGGGGACTGGTTTAAGGAATGAGCAGTTCTTC. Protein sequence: CASWGTGLRNEQFF.

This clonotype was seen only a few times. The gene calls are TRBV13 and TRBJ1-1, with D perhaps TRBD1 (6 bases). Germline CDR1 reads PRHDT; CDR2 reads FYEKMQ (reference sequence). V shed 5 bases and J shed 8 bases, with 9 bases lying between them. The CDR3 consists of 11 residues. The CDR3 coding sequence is TGTGCCAGCAGCCCCGGGGGCGAAGCTTTCTTT. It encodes CASSPGGEAFF.